One T cell receptor beta chain is described in this entry. Recent acute infections and vaccinations were absent in the healthy HIV-negative adult donors. J lost 1 base, V lost 5 bases, and 4 bases had no gene match. Germline V gives CDR1 SNHLY, CDR2 FYNNEI. The CDR3 loop spans 15 amino acids. These data are taken from a study of shared clonotypes between healthy human individuals. For every subset, genomic DNA was evenly distributed across several immunoSEQ plates. Replicate PCRs run on unsorted PBMC used 300 ng DNA, which was 25,000 to 30,000 T cell genomes. In the source study's methods: ImmunoSEQ yielded junction-only sequences lacking quality scores, so filtering differed. Produced via immunoSEQ multiplex PCR; TCRdb's table is partial and in-frame only. From that table come the V and J calls and clone size; the DNA was used to work out D and trimming. The sample has around 500,000 clones, 79% seen once; the top ten hold about an eighth.

This clonotype was obtained from a woman aged 35 to 49 in good health. Some clones in this sample may be carry-over from other donors' samples. The material sequenced was PBMCs. This chain joins TRBV2 and TRBJ2-2, with 7 nucleotides matching TRBD1. The CDR3 protein is CASSPGTVNTGELFF. The CDR3 DNA sequence: TGTGCCAGCAGTCCCGGGACAGTGAACACCGGGGAGCTGTTTTTT.